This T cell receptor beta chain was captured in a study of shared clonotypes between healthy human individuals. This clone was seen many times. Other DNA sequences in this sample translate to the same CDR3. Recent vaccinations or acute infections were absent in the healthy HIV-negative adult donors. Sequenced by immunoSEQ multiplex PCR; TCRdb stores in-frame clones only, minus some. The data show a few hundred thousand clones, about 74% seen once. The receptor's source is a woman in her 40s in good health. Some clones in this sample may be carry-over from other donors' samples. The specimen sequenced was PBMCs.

CDR3 in amino acids: CASSPTGGQETQYF. The DNA for the CDR3 is TGTGCCAGCAGCCCCACGGGGGGGCAAGAGACCCAGTACTTC. This chain joins TRBV11-3 and TRBJ2-5, with 8 bases aligning to TRBD2. Losses at the gene ends were 5 bases for V and 2 bases for J; bases not matched to a gene: 4. The CDR3 covers 14 residues. Per germline, CDR1 SGHNT and CDR2 YENEEA.